This entry lists 19 T cell receptor beta chains sequenced from one sample in a study of blood T cell repertoires in COVID-19. Assay used: immunoSEQ multiplex PCR; TCRdb lists only in-frame clones, some missing. The data show about 210,000 clones, 85% seen once. The material sequenced was peripheral blood. These receptors originate from a man aged 50 to 59 with COVID-19, enrolled during active disease.

The gene calls are TRBV9 and TRBJ1-1; no definite D call. Deletions cut 2 bases from V and 3 bases from J, with 11 bases between. Germline V CDR1 and CDR2: SGDLS, YYNGEE. This CDR3 is 14 amino acids long. The CDR3 here is CASSVGSRDTEAFF. CDR3 nucleotides: TGTGCCAGCAGCGTCGGCAGTCGGGACACTGAAGCTTTCTTT.

This clone was counted a few times. The chain uses TRBV7-9 and TRBJ2-3, with 7 nucleotides matching TRBD2. The V gene's germline CDR1 is SEHNR and CDR2 FQNEAQ (reference sequence). The CDR3 is 17 residues long. Losses at the gene ends were 5 bases for V and 2 bases for J; bases not matched to a gene: 13. The CDR3 DNA reads as TGTGCCAGCAGCCGGGCACCAGACCGGGACTACACAGATACGCAGTATTTT. Its translation is CASSRAPDRDYTDTQYF.

The V gene is TRBV4-1, the J gene TRBJ2-1; D is perhaps TRBD1 (6 bases). CDR1 MGHRA and CDR2 YSYEKL come from the germline V gene. The germline V and J ends were trimmed by 2 bases and 0 bases, with 11 bases remaining between them. The CDR3 runs to 16 residues. CDR3: CASSQTDRPSYNEQFF. CDR3 nucleotide sequence: TGCGCCAGCAGCCAAACAGACAGGCCCTCCTACAATGAGCAGTTCTTC.

A single count supports this clone. V is TRBV12-5 and J is TRBJ2-3; D possibly corresponds to TRBD1 (6 bases). The V gene's germline CDR1 is LGHNT and CDR2 FRNRAP. The V end was cut by 1 base, the J end by 2 bases, with 10 bases between. CDR3 size: 15 residues. Here the CDR3 reads CASGLGGRLTDTQYF. In nucleotides, the CDR3 is TGTGCTAGTGGTTTGGGGGGGCGGCTCACAGATACGCAGTATTTT.

This sequence joins TRBV5-1 and TRBJ2-1; possibly TRBD1 for D (6 bases). Trimming shortened V by 1 base and J by 9 bases, and 14 bases separated the two germline ends. In germline, CDR1 is SGHRS, CDR2 YFSETQ. The CDR3 has 14 residues. The CDR3 reads CASSLRQGLLEQFF. CDR3 in DNA: TGCGCCAGCAGCTTGCGCCAGGGGTTGCTTGAGCAGTTCTTC. The full variable domain, rest sourced from reference TRBV5-1 and TRBJ2-1, is KAGVTQTPRYLIKTRGQQVTLSCSPISGHRSVSWYQQTPGQGLQFLFEYFSETQRNKGNFPGRFSGRQFSNSRSEMNVSTLELGDSALYLCASSLRQGLLEQFFGPGTRLTVL.

The chain employs TRBV2 and TRBJ1-5, with a weak D call TRBD1 (6 bases). The CDR3 covers 14 residues. Germline V gene data show CDR1 as SNHLY and CDR2 as FYNNEI. Trimming took off 8 bases at V and 4 bases at J, with 15 bases between the two ends. In DNA form, the CDR3 reads TGTGCCAGCGATGGCGGTACAGGGAATCAGCCCCAGCATTTT. This sequence encodes CASDGGTGNQPQHF.

The sample holds one count of this clone. The gene calls are TRBV28 and TRBJ1-5; the D gene is possibly TRBD1 (5 bases). CDR3 size: 16 residues. Germline values: CDR1 MDHEN, CDR2 SYDVKM. Trimming took 1 base from V and 3 from J, leaving 13 bases between them. The CDR3, as DNA: TGTGCCAGCAGTTTATCATGGCAGGGTGCCAATCAGCCCCAGCATTTT. This translates into CASSLSWQGANQPQHF.

V and J are TRBV5-1 and TRBJ2-2; perhaps TRBD1 as D (5 bases). The CDR3 loop spans 14 amino acids. The V gene's germline CDR1 is SGHRS and CDR2 YFSETQ. Trimming removed 5 bases from V and 4 bases from J, with 12 bases in between. CDR3 region: CASSSDRGTGELFF. The CDR3 nucleotides are TGCGCCAGCAGTTCAGACAGAGGCACCGGGGAGCTGTTTTTT.

The chain is built from TRBV9 and TRBJ2-7; the match to TRBD1 covers 9 bases. This CDR3 is built from 14 residues. Trimming at V came to 0 bases and at J to 3 bases, leaving 1 base not matched to a gene. In germline, CDR1 is SGDLS, CDR2 YYNGEE. The CDR3 spells CASSVGTGDYEQYF. CDR3 coding DNA: TGTGCCAGCAGCGTAGGGACAGGGGACTACGAGCAGTACTTC.

This chain links TRBV11-1 with TRBJ2-7, with 7 bases aligning to TRBD2. CDR1 is SGHAT and CDR2 is FQDESV in the germline V gene (reference sequence). This CDR3 is 14 amino acids long. Trimming cost V 3 bases and J 4 bases; bases outside gene matches: 6. The CDR3 sequence is CASSFGTTPYEQYF. The CDR3 region has the DNA TGTGCCAGCAGCTTCGGGACTACTCCGTACGAGCAGTACTTC.

The gene calls are TRBV6-5 and TRBJ1-6, with TRBD1 identical over 10 bases. This CDR3 has 16 residues. Germline-derived CDR1 and CDR2 are MNHEY and SVGAGI. Trimming at V came to 2 bases and at J to 10 bases, leaving 8 bases not matched to a gene. CDR3 in DNA: TGTGCCAGCAGTTACGGGACAGGGGAGCGGAGGTCACCCCTCCACTTT. Its translation: CASSYGTGERRSPLHF.

The rearrangement links TRBV6-2 or TRBV6-3 to TRBJ1-5; TRBD1 matches at 7 bases. The V gene end was trimmed by 2 bases and the J gene end by 7 bases; junction bases not matched to a gene: 5. The germline gives CDR1 MNHEY, CDR2 SVGEGT. The CDR3 totals 14 residues. CDR3 sequence: CASSYLGQDQPQHF. CDR3 DNA: TGTGCCAGCAGTTACCTCGGACAGGACCAGCCCCAGCATTTT.

In DNA, the CDR3 is TGTGCCAGCCCCTCGAACAGGGACGCGAACACCGGGGAGCTGTTTTTT. Protein: CASPSNRDANTGELFF. J is TRBJ2-2 and V is TRBV5-8; D is possibly TRBD1 (6 bases). Trimming removed 7 bases from V and 0 bases from J, with 16 bases in between. Germline assignment: CDR1 SGHTS and CDR2 YDEGEE. This CDR3 contains 16 residues.

The chain carries TRBV5-5 and TRBJ1-3; TRBD1 agrees at 8 bases. V lost 0 bases, J lost 3 bases, and 5 bases stayed unmatched. CDR1 SGHKS and CDR2 YYEKEE come from the germline V gene (reference sequence). This CDR3 contains 16 residues. The CDR3 DNA sequence: TGTGCCAGCAGCTTGGCGGCAGGGGGCGGTGGAAACACCATATATTTT. Residues: CASSLAAGGGGNTIYF.

The chain carries TRBV5-6 and TRBJ1-6; 7 bases align to TRBD1. This CDR3 comprises 16 residues. Looked up from germline, CDR1 is SGHDT and CDR2 is YYEEEE. The J segment lost 9 bases and the V segment lost 0 bases, leaving 9 bases of the junction unmatched. CDR3 loop: CASSLGDSPLRSPLHF. In DNA form, the CDR3 reads TGTGCCAGCAGCTTGGGGGACAGCCCTCTTCGTTCACCCCTCCACTTT.

This chain uses TRBV6-4 with TRBJ1-4; D not resolved. The CDR3 sequence is 13 residues long. Looked up from germline, CDR1 is MRHNA and CDR2 is SNTAGT. Trimming took off 6 bases at V and 8 bases at J, with 13 bases between the two ends. CDR3 coding DNA: TGTGCCAGCAGCCTCGCGGGAGGCGAAAAACTGTTTTTT. Translating gives CASSLAGGEKLFF.

This clone was detected a few times. The chain combines TRBV3-1 (or the pseudogene TRBV3-2) with TRBJ1-2; D is ambiguous. CDR3 length: 12 amino acids. The V end lost 1 base, the J end lost 4 bases, and 4 bases lay between the germline ends. Germline CDR1 and CDR2: LGHDT and YNNKEL (reference sequence). CDR3 protein: CASSQVSYGYTF. CDR3 nucleotide sequence: TGTGCCAGCAGCCAAGTCAGCTATGGCTACACCTTC.

This chain joins TRBV6-5 and TRBJ1-6; D gene ambiguous. Looked up from germline, CDR1 is MNHEY and CDR2 is SVGAGI. The CDR3 has 14 amino acids. The V and J ends lost 0 bases and 7 bases respectively, with 7 bases between them. The CDR3 spells CASSYSAGNSPLHF. CDR3 nucleotides: TGTGCCAGCAGTTACTCGGCGGGGAATTCACCCCTCCACTTT.

CDR3 region: CASSLRGTGGEKLFF. Written as DNA, the CDR3 is TGTGCCAGCAGTCTAAGAGGGACAGGTGGTGAAAAACTGTTTTTT. The chain recombines TRBV6-6 with TRBJ1-4; 8 nucleotides match TRBD1. V lost 5 bases and J lost 7; bases outside the gene matches: 9. Germline CDR1 MNHNY, CDR2 SVGAGI (reference sequence). This CDR3 has 15 amino acids.